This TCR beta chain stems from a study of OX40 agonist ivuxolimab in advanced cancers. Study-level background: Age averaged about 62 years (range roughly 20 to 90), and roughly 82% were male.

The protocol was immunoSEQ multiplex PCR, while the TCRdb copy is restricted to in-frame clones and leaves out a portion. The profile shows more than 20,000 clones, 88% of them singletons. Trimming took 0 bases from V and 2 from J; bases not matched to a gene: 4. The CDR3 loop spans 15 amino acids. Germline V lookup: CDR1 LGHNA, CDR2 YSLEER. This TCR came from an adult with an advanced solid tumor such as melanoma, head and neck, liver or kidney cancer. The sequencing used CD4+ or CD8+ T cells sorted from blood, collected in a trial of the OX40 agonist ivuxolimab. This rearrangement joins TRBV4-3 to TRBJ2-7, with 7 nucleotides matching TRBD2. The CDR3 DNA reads TGCGCCAGCAGCCAAGACGCAGGGACTACCTACGAGCAGTACTTC. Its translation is CASSQDAGTTYEQYF.